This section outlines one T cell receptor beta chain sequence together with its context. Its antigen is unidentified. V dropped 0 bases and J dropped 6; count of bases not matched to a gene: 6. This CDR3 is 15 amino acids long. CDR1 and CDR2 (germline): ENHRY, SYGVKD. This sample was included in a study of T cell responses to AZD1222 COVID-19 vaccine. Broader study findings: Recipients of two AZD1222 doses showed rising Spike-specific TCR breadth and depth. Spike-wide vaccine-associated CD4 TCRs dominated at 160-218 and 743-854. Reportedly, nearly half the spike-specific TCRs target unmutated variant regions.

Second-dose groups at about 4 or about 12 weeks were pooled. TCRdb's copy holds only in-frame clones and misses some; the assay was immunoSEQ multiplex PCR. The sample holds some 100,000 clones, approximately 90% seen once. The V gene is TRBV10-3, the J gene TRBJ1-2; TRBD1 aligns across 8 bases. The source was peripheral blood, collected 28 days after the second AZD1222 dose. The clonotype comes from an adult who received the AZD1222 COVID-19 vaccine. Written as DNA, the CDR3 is TGTGCCATCAGTGAGTCCGGGCTGACAGGGGATGGCTACACCTTC. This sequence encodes CAISESGLTGDGYTF.